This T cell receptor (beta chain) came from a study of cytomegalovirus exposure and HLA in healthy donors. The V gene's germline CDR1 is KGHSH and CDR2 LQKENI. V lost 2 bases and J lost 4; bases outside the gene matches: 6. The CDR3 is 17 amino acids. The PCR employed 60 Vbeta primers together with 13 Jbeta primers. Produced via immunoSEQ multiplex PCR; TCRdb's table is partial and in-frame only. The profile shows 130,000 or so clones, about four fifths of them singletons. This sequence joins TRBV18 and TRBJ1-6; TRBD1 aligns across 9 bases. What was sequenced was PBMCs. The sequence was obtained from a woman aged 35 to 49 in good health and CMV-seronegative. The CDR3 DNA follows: TGTGCCAGCTCACCAGTAGACGGGACAGGGTATAATTCACCCCTCCACTTT. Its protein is CASSPVDGTGYNSPLHF.